This entry is about one TCR beta chain. This clone was seen a few times. What antigen it recognizes has not been identified. Per-base qualities were not stored, and no clone one base away is much larger. The entire amount of isolated RNA was reverse transcribed using the High Capacity cDNA Reverse Transcription Kit, so the sequenced TCRB transcripts were expressed ones. Deep immunoSEQ sequencing was applied to naive, central memory and regulatory T cell samples, giving an average of roughly 3.5 million total reads per sample. Sorted cells were lysed in RLT buffer, and RNA was extracted using DNase-treated RNeasy Micro or Mini kits according to cell number. Each cell subset was processed on its own to prevent cross-contamination, while patient and healthy donor samples were processed together. The immunoSEQ multiplex PCR was used to amplify TCRB sequences from cDNA, yielding 87-bp fragments that span the CDR3 region. The amplicons were sequenced using the Illumina HiSeq platform. The authors' analysis ran thus. Synthetic template baselines were used to correct PCR bias computationally, reads within Hamming distance 2 were collapsed, and singletons that could not be merged were discarded. By aligning reads against IMGT, V, D and J genes, CDR3 length, and insertions or deletions at six rearrangement sites were assigned. Clonotype counts were normalized to sorted cell number within each subset before computing true diversity and Gini coefficients with the tcR R package. The overlap coefficient, calculated on TCRB nucleotide sequences, was used to measure repertoire sharing. Out-of-frame TCRB sequences from naive cells were analyzed to stand in for the pre-selection repertoire. Imported from immuneACCESS, the table was reduced by TCRdb to in-frame sequences with V and J called. These copies leave out some clones; in studies compared against another copy, an unresolved V gene accounts for under half, and the cause of the remainder is not known. Clone size and the V and J calls come from that table; the DNA yielded D and trimming. This sample lists some 330,000 clones; 11% were detected once. The ten largest clonotypes hold about 0.015% of the sample.

From each donor, a single peripheral blood sample of 100 to 150 mL on average was drawn into heparinised tubes. A BD FACSAria II and a panel including CD45RO, CCR7, CD25, CD127, CD95 and CD27 were used to sort naive, central memory, regulatory and stem cell-like memory CD4+ T cells. All sorted populations exceeded 98% purity. PBMCs were isolated immediately by Lymphoprep density gradient centrifugation and stained directly without culture. So that batch effects would be minimized, each experiment stained and sorted samples in pairs, pairing one healthy donor with one patient. The record originates from a study of beta chain features in type 1 diabetes (dated by TCRdb to 2017 to 2018). In terms of the full investigation: Mean age, gender distribution, total cell number and subset yield were not different between patients and healthy donors. A total of roughly 98,000,000 sorted cells were examined across all samples, and RNA yield correlated strongly with the number of cells per subset. In the study, recently diagnosed type 1 diabetes patients and matched healthy donors were compared on the TCRB repertoires of their sorted circulating CD4+ T cell subsets. Whereas all 30 or so donors provided naive and central memory subsets, regulatory and stem cell-like memory subsets were isolated from just 8 patients and roughly 8 healthy donors.

The paper as a whole reports these results and caveats: In all four CD4+ subsets, TCRB CDR3 length was moderately but significantly shorter in type 1 diabetes patients. Naive, central memory and regulatory TCRB repertoires appeared to be more similar among patients than among healthy donors. Shorter templates might be favored by PCR, yet because patient and control samples were amplified and corrected together, any such skew would affect both groups equally. Only small numbers of individuals were included in the HLA sub-analyses, which left unresolved whether HLA type had any influence on TCRB rearrangement. Because cDNA was sequenced instead of genomic DNA, highly expressing activated cells could be over-represented, though the groups showed no difference in activation or CD3 levels. Patients with type 1 diabetes made fewer insertions and deleted more nucleotides at VDJ recombination sites, implying thymic rearrangement abnormalities.

The junction shows trimming of 8 bases on V and 5 bases on J, plus 13 bases between the germline ends. The CDR3, cysteine through phenylalanine, is 13 amino acids long. The retained sequence is limited to the CDR3, 39 bases, with the frame set at the first base. Looking up the germline V gene yields CDR1 SGHTA and CDR2 FQGTGA. The rearrangement combines TRBV7-3 with TRBJ2-1, with the D segment identity uncertain. This clonotype originated in a woman younger than 45 in good health. Sequences were obtained from naive CD4+ T cells from blood. The cell subset or site label on this specimen signifies: true naive CD4+ T cells. The CDR3 corresponds to CASRLGPNNEQFF. In nucleotide form, the sequence is TGTGCCAGCCGATTGGGCCCCAACAATGAGCAGTTCTTC.